This T cell receptor beta chain was identified in a study of blood T cell repertoires in COVID-19. Germline V gives CDR1 KGHDR, CDR2 SFDVKD. V was cut by 3 bases and J by 6 bases, with 11 bases left in between. The CDR3 is made up of 14 amino acids. Some clones are missing from TCRdb's copy, which holds only in-frame ones; the method was immunoSEQ multiplex PCR. The profile shows about 59,000 clones, more than 75% of them singletons. Sequencing was carried out using peripheral blood. This receptor was identified in a man aged 55 to 70 with active or convalescent COVID-19. This chain connects TRBV24-1 to TRBJ2-1; tentative D call: TRBD1 (5 bases). The CDR3 reads CATSDRQGFNEQFF. CDR3 coding DNA: TGTGCCACCAGTGATCGCCAGGGTTTCAATGAGCAGTTCTTC.